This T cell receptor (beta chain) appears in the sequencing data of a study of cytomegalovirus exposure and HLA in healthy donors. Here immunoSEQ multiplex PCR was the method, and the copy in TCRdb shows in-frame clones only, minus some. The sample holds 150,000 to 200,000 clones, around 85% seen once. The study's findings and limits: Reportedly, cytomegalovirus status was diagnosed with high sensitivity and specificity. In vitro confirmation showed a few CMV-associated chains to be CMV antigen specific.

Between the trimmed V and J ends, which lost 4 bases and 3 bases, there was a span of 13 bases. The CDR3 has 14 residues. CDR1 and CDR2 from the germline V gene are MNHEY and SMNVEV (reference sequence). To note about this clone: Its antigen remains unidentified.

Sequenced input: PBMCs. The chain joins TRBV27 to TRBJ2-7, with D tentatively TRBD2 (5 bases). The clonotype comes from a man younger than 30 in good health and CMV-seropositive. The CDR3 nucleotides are TGTGCCAGCAGTTATTTTCTCGGGGACTACGAGCAGTACTTC. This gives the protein CASSYFLGDYEQYF.